The 7 T cell receptor beta chains below were found in one sample sequenced in a study of T-cell memory formation after mild COVID-19. TCRdb recomputed calls from the 5' RACE reads with MiXCR, one row per CDR3 protein. The sample lists around 300,000 distinct CDR3 sequences, roughly 13% occurring once. Sequenced sample: PBMCs or a T cell subset sorted from them (not recorded which). The receptors shown here come from a young man who had mild COVID-19 (a few samples of this study predate the infection). Cell type and time point are not known.

Only a few counts were recorded for this clonotype. The chain joins TRBV3-1 to TRBJ1-2; D gene ambiguous. CDR1 and CDR2 from the germline V gene are LGHDT and YNNKEL (reference sequence). The V gene lost 1 base and the J gene lost 4 bases, with 13 bases spanning the gap. This CDR3 spans 15 amino acids. CDR3 nucleotide sequence: TGTGCCAGCAGCCAAGGGCCTCAAGCGGGCTATGGCTACACCTTC. Its translation is CASSQGPQAGYGYTF.

This clonotype was detected ten times or more. The gene calls are TRBV7-2 and TRBJ1-2; 8 positions match TRBD1. The CDR3 runs to 13 residues. Germline V CDR1 and CDR2: SGHTA, FQGNSA. With 5 bases clipped from V and 5 bases from J, the junction kept 4 bases outside the gene matches. CDR3 sequence (DNA): TGTGCCAGCAGCCAGGGGGCGGGTTATGGCTACACCTTC. This translates into CASSQGAGYGYTF.

This clonotype was seen a few times. The chain carries TRBV3-1 and TRBJ1-4, with D uncertain. V lost 0 bases to trimming and J lost 8 bases, with 19 bases between them. The length of the CDR3 is 17 residues. Germline V gene lookup returns CDR1 LGHDT and CDR2 YNNKEL (reference sequence). Here the CDR3 reads CASSQETGRGRREKLFF. As DNA, the CDR3 is TGTGCCAGCAGCCAAGAGACTGGGCGGGGTCGGCGGGAAAAACTGTTTTTT.

This clonotype was recorded a few times. The chain links TRBV24-1 to TRBJ2-5; D is possibly TRBD1 or TRBD2 (5 bases each). The germline V and J ends were trimmed by 3 bases and 3 bases, with 16 bases remaining between them. The CDR3 runs 16 residues. Looked up from germline, CDR1 is KGHDR and CDR2 is SFDVKD. CDR3 DNA: TGTGCCACCAGTGATCCGGCGCCAGGGACGGAAGAGACCCAGTACTTC. Its protein is CATSDPAPGTEETQYF.

The chain recombines TRBV15 with TRBJ1-5, with D hard to call. Germline assignment: CDR1 LNHNV and CDR2 YYDKDF (reference sequence). V was pared by 1 base and J by 0 bases, with 1 base between. The CDR3 has 13 amino acids. CDR3: CATSRASNQPQHF. For the CDR3, the DNA is TGTGCCACCAGCAGAGCTAGCAATCAGCCCCAGCATTTT.

This clonotype was observed a handful of times. A junction end diverges from the germline sequence, so it may reflect a read error. This chain links TRBV7-7 with TRBJ2-2; the match to TRBD1 covers 7 bases. The germline V gene encodes CDR1 SSHAT and CDR2 FNYEAQ (reference sequence). This CDR3 region has 13 residues. DNA for the CDR3: TGTGCTAGCAGCGACAGGGCAACCGGGGAGCTGTTTTTT. Amino acids: CASSDRATGELFF.

V is TRBV11-2 and J is TRBJ2-2, with D perhaps assigned TRBD1 or TRBD2 (6 bases each). CDR1 SGHAT and CDR2 FQNNGV come from the germline V gene. The V gene lost 2 bases and the J gene lost 7 bases, with 14 bases spanning the gap. The CDR3 totals 15 residues. CDR3 bases: TGTGCCAGCAGCTTATTCGGGGGCGGTAACGGGGAGCTGTTTTTT. It encodes CASSLFGGGNGELFF.